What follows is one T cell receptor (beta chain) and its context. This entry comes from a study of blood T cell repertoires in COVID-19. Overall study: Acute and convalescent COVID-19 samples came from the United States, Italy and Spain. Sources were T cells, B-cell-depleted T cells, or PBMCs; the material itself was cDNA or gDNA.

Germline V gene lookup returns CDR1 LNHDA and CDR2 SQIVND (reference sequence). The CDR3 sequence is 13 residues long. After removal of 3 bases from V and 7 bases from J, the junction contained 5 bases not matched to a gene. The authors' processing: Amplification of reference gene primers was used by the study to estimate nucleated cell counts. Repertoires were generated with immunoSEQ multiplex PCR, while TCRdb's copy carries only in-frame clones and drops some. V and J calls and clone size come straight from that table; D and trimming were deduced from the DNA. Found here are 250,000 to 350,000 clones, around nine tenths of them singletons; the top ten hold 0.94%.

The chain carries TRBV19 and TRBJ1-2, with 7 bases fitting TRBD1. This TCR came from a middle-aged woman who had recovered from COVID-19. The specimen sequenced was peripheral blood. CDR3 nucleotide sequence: TGTGCCAGTAGTATCGGGACAGCTTTTGGCTACACCTTC. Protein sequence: CASSIGTAFGYTF. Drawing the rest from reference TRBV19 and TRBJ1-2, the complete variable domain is DGGITQSPKYLFRKEGQNVTLSCEQNLNHDAMYWYRQDPGQGLRLIYYSQIVNDFQKGDIAEGYSVSREKKESFPLTVTSAQKNPTAFYLCASSIGTAFGYTFGSGTRLTVV.